Detailed here is one TCR beta chain. Its antigen is not known. Researchers ran immunoSEQ v3.0 at survey level. A per-sample goal of about 35,000-50,000 T-cell genomes was targeted by sequencing. Sequenced by immunoSEQ multiplex PCR; TCRdb stores in-frame clones only, minus some. The data contain some 13,000 clones, 82% of them singletons. This record comes from a study of long-term antiretroviral therapy in people with HIV. Findings and limits, study-wide: ART-treated samples gained diversity yet remained below transplant donor controls. Every time point showed a repertoire led by clones expanded before ART.

Participants with HIV, all of them, were treated in the United States. CDR1 and CDR2 from the germline V gene are MGHRA and YSYEKL. Trimming took 0 bases from V and 6 from J, leaving 12 bases between them. This CDR3 contains 15 residues. The sequence was collected from a man aged 45-65 years with HIV. The starting material was unsorted PBMCs, obtained 8 to 8.5 years after starting antiretroviral therapy. This chain uses TRBV4-1 with TRBJ1-5, with D perhaps TRBD1 (5 bases). CDR3 loop: CASSQEATGPQPQHF. DNA for the CDR3: TGCGCCAGCAGCCAAGAGGCCACGGGGCCTCAGCCCCAGCATTTT.